This entry concerns a single T cell receptor (beta chain). RNA amounts of about 0.45 to 1 ug underwent reverse transcription with random hexamers. TCRdb recomputed calls from the immunoSEQ multiplex PCR reads with MiXCR, one row per CDR3 protein. Of about 90,000 distinct CDR3 sequences listed, about 93% are singletons. This CDR3 spans 12 amino acids. Germline V lookup: CDR1 ENHRY, CDR2 SYGVKD. The ends were cut back, 3 bases at V and 4 bases at J, with 6 bases in the middle. These data belong to a study of CD8 T cells in Susac syndrome. The TCR originated in a human donor in good health. Material for sequencing was CD8+ T cells from PBMCs. The chain has TRBV10-3 and TRBJ1-1; D is unresolved. CDR3 nucleotide sequence: TGTGCCATCAGTGACGAGGTCACTGAAGCTTTCTTT. Encoded protein: CAISDEVTEAFF.